This TCR beta chain was recovered during a study of blood T cell repertoires in COVID-19. Overall study context: In each case, the material was cDNA or gDNA derived from T cells, B-cell-depleted T cells, or PBMCs.

Germline CDR1 is MDHEN and CDR2 is SYDVKM. This CDR3 has 14 amino acids. J gave up 6 bases and V 3 bases, and 4 bases lay outside the gene matches. The data were produced by immunoSEQ multiplex PCR, yet TCRdb's version contains in-frame clones alone and is incomplete. The sample has 250,000 or so clones; about four fifths are singletons. The sequenced material came from peripheral blood. This receptor was taken from a woman in her forties who had recovered from COVID-19. The chain uses TRBV28 and TRBJ1-2; TRBD1 matches at 10 bases. CDR3 DNA: TGTGCCAGCAGTTTTCAGGACAGGGGGAATGGCTACACCTTC. Amino acid sequence: CASSFQDRGNGYTF.